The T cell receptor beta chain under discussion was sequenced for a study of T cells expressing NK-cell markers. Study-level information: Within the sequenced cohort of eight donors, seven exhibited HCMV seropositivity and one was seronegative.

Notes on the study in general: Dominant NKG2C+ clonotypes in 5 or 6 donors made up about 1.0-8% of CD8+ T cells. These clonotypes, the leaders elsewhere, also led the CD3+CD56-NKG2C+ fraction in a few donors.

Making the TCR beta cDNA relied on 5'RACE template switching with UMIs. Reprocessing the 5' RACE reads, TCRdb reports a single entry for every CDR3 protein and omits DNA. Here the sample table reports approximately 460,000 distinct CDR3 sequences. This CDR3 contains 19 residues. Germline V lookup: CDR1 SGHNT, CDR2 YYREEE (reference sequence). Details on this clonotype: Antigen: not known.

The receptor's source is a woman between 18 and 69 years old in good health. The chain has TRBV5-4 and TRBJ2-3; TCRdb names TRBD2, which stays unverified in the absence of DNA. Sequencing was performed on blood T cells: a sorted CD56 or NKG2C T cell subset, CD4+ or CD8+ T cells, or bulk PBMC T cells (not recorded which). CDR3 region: CASSLASSGGKTSTDTQYF.